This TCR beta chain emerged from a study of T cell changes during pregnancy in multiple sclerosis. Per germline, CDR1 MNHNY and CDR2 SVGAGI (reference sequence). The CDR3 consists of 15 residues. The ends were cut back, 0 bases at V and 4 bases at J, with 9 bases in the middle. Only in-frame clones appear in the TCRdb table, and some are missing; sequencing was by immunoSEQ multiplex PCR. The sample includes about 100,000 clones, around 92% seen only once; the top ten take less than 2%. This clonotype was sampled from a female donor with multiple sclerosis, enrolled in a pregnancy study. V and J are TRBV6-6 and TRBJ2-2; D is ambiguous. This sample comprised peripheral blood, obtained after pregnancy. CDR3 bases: TGTGCCAGCAGTTACTCAATCGGTTTCACCGGGGAGCTGTTTTTT. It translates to CASSYSIGFTGELFF.